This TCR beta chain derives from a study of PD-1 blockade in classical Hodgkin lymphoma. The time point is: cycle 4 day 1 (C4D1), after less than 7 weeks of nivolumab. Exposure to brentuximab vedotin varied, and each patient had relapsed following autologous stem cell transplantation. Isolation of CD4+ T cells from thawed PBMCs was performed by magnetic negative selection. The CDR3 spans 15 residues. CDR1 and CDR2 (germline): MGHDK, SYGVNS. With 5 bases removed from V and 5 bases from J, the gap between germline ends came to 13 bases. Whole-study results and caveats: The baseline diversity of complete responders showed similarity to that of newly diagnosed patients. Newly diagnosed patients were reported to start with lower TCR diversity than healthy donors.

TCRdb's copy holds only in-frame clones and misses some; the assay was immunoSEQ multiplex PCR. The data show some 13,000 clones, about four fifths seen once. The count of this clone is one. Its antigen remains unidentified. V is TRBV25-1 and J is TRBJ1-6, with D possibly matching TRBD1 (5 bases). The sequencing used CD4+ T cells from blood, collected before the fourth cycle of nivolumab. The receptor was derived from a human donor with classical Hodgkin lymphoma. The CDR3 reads CASSSTRGNNSPLHF. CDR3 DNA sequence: TGTGCCAGCAGTAGCACAAGGGGAAATAATTCACCCCTCCACTTT.